This passage covers 30 T cell receptor beta chains from one sample sequenced in a study of blood T cell repertoires in COVID-19. Data came from immunoSEQ multiplex PCR; TCRdb stores just in-frame clones and leaves some out. Of about 280,000 clones listed, approximately 90% are singletons. Sequencing used peripheral blood. The receptors stem from a man aged 35 to 55 with acute or convalescent COVID-19.

This chain uses TRBV18 with TRBJ1-2; TRBD1 agrees at 9 bases. Germline V lookup: CDR1 KGHSH, CDR2 LQKENI. V lost 2 bases to trimming and J lost 6 bases; unmatched junction nucleotides: 7. The CDR3 extends over 15 amino acids. The CDR3 is CASSPNGGQGNGYTF. DNA for the CDR3: TGTGCCAGCTCACCAAATGGGGGACAGGGCAATGGCTACACCTTC.

This chain joins TRBV5-6 and TRBJ2-3; 8 bases agree with TRBD1. Unmatched junction bases numbered 11, after V lost 6 bases and J lost 5 bases. The germline CDR1 and CDR2 sequences are SGHDT and YYEEEE. The CDR3 is 15 residues long. The chain's CDR3 is CASTPGRGLGDTQYF. The CDR3 coding sequence is TGTGCCAGCACCCCTGGCAGGGGGCTAGGAGATACGCAGTATTTT.

The J gene is TRBJ2-7, the V gene TRBV27, with 13 bases lining up with TRBD2. V lost 5 bases and J lost 4; bases outside the gene matches: 5. The CDR3 has 15 amino acids. CDR1 and CDR2 from the germline V gene are MNHEY and SMNVEV (reference sequence). The CDR3 region is CASSLRTSGGYEQYF. DNA of the CDR3: TGTGCCAGCAGTCTCCGGACTAGCGGGGGTTACGAGCAGTACTTC.

This sequence joins TRBV5-1 and TRBJ2-3; 11 positions match TRBD2. Germline lookup yields CDR1 SGHRS and CDR2 YFSETQ. V trimming: 0 bases; J trimming: 5 bases; junction bases outside the gene matches: 5. The CDR3 covers 16 residues. CDR3 nucleotides: TGCGCCAGCAGCTTGGCCGGGACTAGCGGACGAGATACGCAGTATTTT. Amino acid sequence: CASSLAGTSGRDTQYF.

The CDR3 spells CASSESQTGSYNEQFF. DNA for the CDR3: TGCGCCAGCAGTGAGTCCCAGACAGGGTCCTACAATGAGCAGTTCTTC. This chain connects TRBV10-1 to TRBJ2-1; 7 nucleotides match TRBD1. Germline V gene sequence: CDR1 WNHNN, CDR2 SYGVQD (reference sequence). The length of the CDR3 is 16 residues. Trimming took 0 bases from V and 1 from J; bases not matched to a gene: 3.

The CDR3 DNA reads as TGTGCCTGGAGTGTAGGAGGGGGCGGTGCAGATACGCAGTATTTT. Translation gives CAWSVGGGGADTQYF. The chain employs TRBV30 and TRBJ2-3; D is perhaps TRBD1 (7 bases). Trimming left V 0 bases short and J 4 bases short, with 14 bases between. CDR1 is GTSNPN and CDR2 is SVGIG in the germline V gene (reference sequence). CDR3 length: 15 residues.

The chain links TRBV5-8 to TRBJ1-2; D possibly corresponds to TRBD1 (5 bases). Germline lookup yields CDR1 SGHTS and CDR2 YDEGEE. The CDR3 runs 14 residues. The V gene lost 0 bases and the J gene lost 2 bases, with 8 bases spanning the gap. Written as DNA, the CDR3 is TGTGCCAGCAGCTTGGAAGCAGGGAACTATGGCTACACCTTC. Translated: CASSLEAGNYGYTF.

This sequence joins TRBV7-8 and TRBJ1-2; unclear D gene. CDR1 and CDR2 from the germline V gene are SGHVS and FQNEAQ. CDR3 length equals 16 residues. V was shortened by 0 bases and J by 1 base, with 12 bases between the two germline ends. This CDR3 is CASSLARQRVNYGYTF. The CDR3 DNA reads as TGTGCCAGCAGCTTAGCCAGGCAGAGGGTTAACTATGGCTACACCTTC. Based on the CDR3 plus reference TRBV7-8 and TRBJ1-2, the full variable domain is GAGVSQSPRYKVAKRGQDVALRCDPISGHVSLFWYQQALGQGPEFLTYFQNEAQLDKSGLPSDRFFAERPEGSVSTLKIQRTQQEDSAVYLCASSLARQRVNYGYTFGSGTRLTVV.

This chain uses TRBV10-3 with TRBJ1-2; D may be TRBD1 (5 bases). Germline CDR1 and CDR2: ENHRY and SYGVKD. V was clipped by 10 bases and J by 6 bases, with 18 bases between them. CDR3 length: 13 residues. CDR3 sequence reads: CATSVAREDGYTF. In DNA form, the CDR3 reads TGTGCCACCTCGGTGGCCAGGGAGGATGGCTACACCTTC.

DNA for the CDR3: TGTGCCAGCAGCTTGGGACAGGGGGCTGGAGGGGTCTATGGCTACACCTTC. Translation gives CASSLGQGAGGVYGYTF. This chain uses TRBV5-4 with TRBJ1-2; 10 bases align to TRBD1. The CDR3 extends over 17 amino acids. CDR1 is SGHNT, CDR2 YYREEE, per germline (reference sequence). V dropped 0 bases and J dropped 4; count of bases not matched to a gene: 9.

J is TRBJ1-2 and V is TRBV3-1 (or the pseudogene TRBV3-2), with unresolved D. Per germline, CDR1 LGHDT and CDR2 YNNKEL (reference sequence). This CDR3 contains 13 residues. V was cut by 1 base and J by 7 bases, with 10 bases left in between. CDR3 sequence reads: CASSQGRVAGYTF. In nucleotides, the CDR3 is TGTGCCAGCAGCCAAGGTCGCGTTGCTGGCTACACCTTC.

The chain uses TRBV6-1 and TRBJ1-1; D call uncertain. Germline CDR1 reads MNHNS; CDR2 reads SASEGT. CDR3 length: 18 amino acids. V was cut by 1 base and J by 1 base, with 19 bases left in between. The CDR3 DNA is TGTGCCAGCAGTGAAGGCATACGCGGTTTTAACGGGAACACTGAAGCTTTCTTT. This gives the protein CASSEGIRGFNGNTEAFF.

The chain uses TRBV5-4 and TRBJ2-7; D unresolved. The V gene's germline CDR1 is SGHNT and CDR2 YYREEE (reference sequence). V was cut by 4 bases and J by 5 bases, with 16 bases left in between. The CDR3 totals 14 residues. The CDR3 DNA reads TGTGCCAGCAGCCCTCAGGTTAATCTCAACGAGCAGTACTTC. Translated: CASSPQVNLNEQYF.

V gene TRBV5-6 combines with J gene TRBJ1-2, with D maybe TRBD1 (6 bases). The CDR3 spans 14 residues. Germline CDR1 and CDR2: SGHDT and YYEEEE. V lost 3 bases, J lost 7 bases, and 16 bases lay in between. CDR3 amino acids: CASSSSGGLGGYTF. CDR3 DNA: TGTGCCAGCAGCTCCAGCGGGGGCTTAGGTGGCTACACCTTC.

The chain combines TRBV2 with TRBJ2-1, with 12 bases that match TRBD2. The CDR3 covers 17 residues. The V gene end was trimmed by 4 bases and the J gene end by 2 bases; junction bases not matched to a gene: 6. The V gene's germline CDR1 is SNHLY and CDR2 FYNNEI. CDR3 nucleotides: TGTGCCAGCAGTGCGACTAGCGGGGGCCAACCCTACAATGAGCAGTTCTTC. This gives the protein CASSATSGGQPYNEQFF.

This clone was seen only once. V and J are TRBV9 and TRBJ1-4, with 7 positions matching TRBD1. J was trimmed by 5 bases and V by 5 bases; bases with no gene match: 3. Germline CDR1 SGDLS, CDR2 YYNGEE. The CDR3 has 13 residues. For the CDR3, the DNA is TGTGCCAGCAGGGGGACAGAGAATGAAAAACTGTTTTTT. Protein product: CASRGTENEKLFF.

The chain links TRBV13 to TRBJ2-7, with D perhaps TRBD1 (5 bases). Germline V gives CDR1 PRHDT, CDR2 FYEKMQ (reference sequence). The CDR3 contains 14 residues. V was clipped by 4 bases and J by 2 bases, with 12 bases between them. The CDR3 sequence is CASSSTQETYEQYF. Here the CDR3 DNA reads TGTGCCAGCAGCTCAACACAGGAAACCTACGAGCAGTACTTC.

This clone has only one observation. The V and J genes are TRBV3-1 (or the pseudogene TRBV3-2) and TRBJ2-7, with D tentatively TRBD1 (5 bases). Per germline, CDR1 LGHDT and CDR2 YNNKEL (reference sequence). V lost 0 bases and J 6 bases, leaving 12 bases between the germline ends. This CDR3 has 14 amino acids. The CDR3 reads CASSQDGQGIEQYF. CDR3 nucleotides: TGTGCCAGCAGCCAAGATGGCCAGGGAATCGAGCAGTACTTC.

This chain links TRBV25-1 with TRBJ1-5; the D gene is possibly TRBD1 (6 bases). The germline V gene has CDR1 MGHDK and CDR2 SYGVNS. Trimming cost V 6 bases and J 1 base, with 10 bases left between them. The CDR3 totals 14 residues. The CDR3 DNA follows: TGTGCCAGCAGCGCCGGACAGAGCAATCAGCCCCAGCATTTT. It encodes CASSAGQSNQPQHF.

This sequence joins TRBV4-2 and TRBJ1-5; 7 bases are shared with TRBD1. Germline CDR1 LGHNA, CDR2 YNFKEQ. The V and J ends lost 5 bases and 5 bases, in that order; junction bases with no gene match: 6. This CDR3 region has 14 residues. CDR3 sequence reads: CASSTGTVDQPQHF. The DNA for the CDR3 is TGTGCCAGCAGCACGGGGACAGTAGATCAGCCCCAGCATTTT.

This chain connects TRBV28 to TRBJ1-1; D remains unclear. This CDR3 spans 16 amino acids. The ends were cut back, 7 bases at V and 2 bases at J, with 20 bases in the middle. Germline V lookup: CDR1 MDHEN, CDR2 SYDVKM. CDR3 in amino acids: CASNRRAPIDNTEAFF. In nucleotides, the CDR3 is TGTGCCAGCAATAGGAGGGCCCCGATCGACAACACTGAAGCTTTCTTT.

The CDR3 region is CASSPQGGGTEAFF. DNA of the CDR3: TGTGCCAGCAGTCCACAGGGGGGAGGCACTGAAGCTTTCTTT. The chain carries TRBV7-9 and TRBJ1-1, with 8 bases identical to TRBD1. There are 14 residues in the CDR3. The V segment lost 6 bases and the J segment 4 bases; nucleotides outside the gene matches: 7. Germline loops: CDR1 SEHNR, CDR2 FQNEAQ (reference sequence).

The J gene is TRBJ1-2, the V gene TRBV7-9; TRBD1 agrees at 7 bases. The V gene's germline CDR1 is SEHNR and CDR2 FQNEAQ (reference sequence). The CDR3 consists of 14 residues. Losses at the gene ends were 6 bases for V and 6 bases for J; bases not matched to a gene: 10. DNA of the CDR3: TGTGCCAGCAGTCTTACGACAGGGCTCCATGGCTACACCTTC. It specifies CASSLTTGLHGYTF. Filled out from reference TRBV7-9 and TRBJ1-2, the complete variable domain reads DTGVSQNPRHKITKRGQNVTFRCDPISEHNRLYWYRQTLGQGPEFLTYFQNEAQLEKSRLLSDRFSAERPKGSFSTLEIQRTEQGDSAMYLCASSLTTGLHGYTFGSGTRLTVV.

The rearrangement joins TRBV21-1 to TRBJ2-1; the D call TRBD1 from the table was never checked on the DNA. TRBV21-1 is reported as a pseudogene. This CDR3 contains 14 residues. The CDR3 is CASSKGQGAIGQFF. The CDR3 DNA follows: TGTGCCAGCAGCAAAGGGCAGGGGGCCATTGGGCAGTTCTTC.

V and J are TRBV2 and TRBJ1-6, with D hard to call. V shed 3 bases and J shed 10 bases, with 13 bases lying between them. The germline V gene encodes CDR1 SNHLY and CDR2 FYNNEI. There are 14 residues in the CDR3. CDR3 sequence reads: CASSERRVGSPLHF. For the CDR3, the DNA is TGTGCCAGCAGTGAGAGGAGGGTTGGATCACCCCTCCACTTT.

This rearrangement joins TRBV13 to TRBJ2-3, with a possible D match to TRBD1 (6 bases). This CDR3 is built from 15 residues. V was clipped by 4 bases and J by 0 bases, with 11 bases between them. Germline-derived CDR1 and CDR2 are PRHDT and FYEKMQ (reference sequence). The chain's CDR3 is CASSSQGPSTDTQYF. The DNA for the CDR3 is TGTGCCAGCAGCTCCCAGGGGCCCAGCACAGATACGCAGTATTTT.

This clone was detected only once. The V gene is TRBV7-8, the J gene TRBJ2-3; possible D gene TRBD2, 6 bases. This CDR3 comprises 12 residues. Germline CDR1 is SGHVS and CDR2 is FQNEAQ. Between the trimmed V and J ends, which lost 5 bases and 9 bases, there was a span of 12 bases. This chain's CDR3 is CASSLDGGTQYF. In DNA form, the CDR3 reads TGTGCCAGCAGCCTCGATGGGGGGACGCAGTATTTT.

This clone was counted a few times. The V and J genes are TRBV6-2 or TRBV6-3 and TRBJ2-1; the D gene is possibly TRBD2 (6 bases). Trimming pared 2 bases from V and 9 bases from J, leaving 11 bases between. Germline CDR1 and CDR2: MNHEY and SVGEGT. The CDR3 covers 13 residues. The CDR3 coding sequence is TGTGCCAGCAGTTACGGGGTCGGGGGTGAGCAGTTCTTC. Translation: CASSYGVGGEQFF.

The V call is TRBV5-1, the J call TRBJ2-1; D perhaps matches TRBD2 (6 bases). The CDR3 is 17 amino acids. From germline, CDR1 is SGHRS and CDR2 YFSETQ. V dropped 0 bases and J dropped 0 bases, with 13 bases sitting between them. The CDR3 loop is CASSLGASGPSYNEQFF. CDR3 bases: TGCGCCAGCAGCTTGGGGGCCAGCGGGCCCTCCTACAATGAGCAGTTCTTC. Full variable domain (rest looked up from reference TRBV5-1 and TRBJ2-1): KAGVTQTPRYLIKTRGQQVTLSCSPISGHRSVSWYQQTPGQGLQFLFEYFSETQRNKGNFPGRFSGRQFSNSRSEMNVSTLELGDSALYLCASSLGASGPSYNEQFFGPGTRLTVL.

The gene calls are TRBV15 and TRBJ1-2; 8 bases fit TRBD1. CDR3 length: 14 amino acids. Losses at the gene ends were 5 bases for V and 8 bases for J; bases not matched to a gene: 10. The germline gives CDR1 LNHNV, CDR2 YYDKDF (reference sequence). CDR3 in amino acids: CATSLRTGLKGYTF. In nucleotides, the CDR3 is TGTGCCACCAGCCTCCGGACAGGGTTAAAAGGCTACACCTTC.